One and the same sample provided the 25 T cell receptor beta chains below, sequenced in a study of cytomegalovirus exposure and HLA in healthy donors (dated 2017 in TCRdb). The protocol used for the library was the immunoSEQ multiplex PCR assay. For the multiplex PCR, a mixture combining 60 forward primers for TCR Vbeta segments and 13 reverse primers for TCR Jbeta segments was used. The immuneACCESS repertoire file appears here via TCRdb, limited to in-frame rearrangements. These files lack a portion of the clones; in checked studies, under half of the deficit traces to unresolved V genes, and the cause of the others is not known. The sample records 200,000 or so clones, around 80% of which are singletons. The ten largest clones take up around a sixth of the sample. The sequenced material came from PBMCs. The receptors come from a man between 40 and 49 years old in good health and CMV-seronegative.

The rearrangement joins TRBV7-8 to TRBJ1-1; 7 nucleotides align to TRBD1. Germline loops: CDR1 SGHVS, CDR2 FQNEAQ. The CDR3 extends over 15 amino acids. Trimming removed 5 bases from V and 4 bases from J; junction bases left unmatched: 10. The CDR3 coding sequence is TGTGCCAGCAGCGTATCACAGGGGTATGGCACTGAAGCTTTCTTT. Its translation is CASSVSQGYGTEAFF.

The chain is built from TRBV4-3 and TRBJ2-7, with 8 bases fitting TRBD1. The CDR3 contains 16 residues. From germline, CDR1 is LGHNA and CDR2 YSLEER. J lost 6 bases, V lost 1 base, and 11 bases had no gene match. The chain's CDR3 is CASSQGSYSGTGEQYF. The CDR3 coding sequence is TGCGCCAGCAGCCAAGGATCGTACTCTGGGACAGGCGAGCAGTACTTC.

Concerning this clone: Other nucleotide sequences from this sample produce the same CDR3. The chain joins TRBV7-2 to TRBJ2-1, with 7 bases aligning to TRBD2. The CDR3 covers 15 residues. Germline values: CDR1 SGHTA, CDR2 FQGNSA. V shed 1 base and J 3 bases; nucleotides not matched to a gene: 3. CDR3: CASSLGGGDYNEQFF. CDR3 sequence (DNA): TGTGCCAGCAGCTTAGGGGGAGGGGACTACAATGAGCAGTTCTTC.

The chain uses TRBV6-1 and TRBJ2-5; D is ambiguous. The germline gives CDR1 MNHNS, CDR2 SASEGT. Deletions cut 3 bases from V and 4 bases from J, with 9 bases between. This CDR3 is built from 13 residues. CDR3: CASSDTAGETQYF. CDR3 nucleotide sequence: TGTGCCAGCAGTGATACTGCTGGAGAGACCCAGTACTTC.

This clone was counted between two and nine times. The rearrangement links TRBV11-1 to TRBJ1-2; TRBD1 might be the D (6 bases). The CDR3 extends over 14 amino acids. CDR1 is SGHAT, CDR2 FQDESV, per germline (reference sequence). V was shortened by 5 bases and J by 2 bases, with 12 bases between the two germline ends. DNA for the CDR3: TGTGCCAGCAGCCAAAGAACAGGGAACTATGGCTACACCTTC. Amino acids: CASSQRTGNYGYTF.

There are a few counts of this clone. The V and J genes are TRBV7-6 and TRBJ2-5; 7 bases align to TRBD2. Germline CDR1 and CDR2: SGHVS and FNYEAQ. The CDR3 covers 13 residues. Trimming at V came to 5 bases and at J to 5 bases, leaving 5 bases not matched to a gene. The CDR3 loop reads CASSRLARETQYF. The CDR3 DNA follows: TGTGCCAGCAGCCGACTAGCCCGGGAGACCCAGTACTTC.

J is TRBJ1-1 and V is TRBV11-1; possibly TRBD1 for D (6 bases). V lost 0 bases to trimming and J lost 1 base, with 6 bases between them. Per the germline V gene, CDR1 is SGHAT and CDR2 is FQDESV (reference sequence). This CDR3 is 14 amino acids long. The CDR3 protein is CASSLAGGNTEAFF. The CDR3 DNA reads TGTGCCAGCAGCTTAGCAGGGGGGAACACTGAAGCTTTCTTT.

The rearrangement uses TRBV27 and TRBJ2-3; D is ambiguous. Germline V gives CDR1 MNHEY, CDR2 SMNVEV (reference sequence). This CDR3 is built from 16 residues. The V gene lost 5 bases and the J gene lost 3 bases, with 18 bases spanning the gap. The CDR3 DNA sequence: TGTGCCAGCAGTACCCGGTGGTCTAAACGTACAGATACGCAGTATTTT. This translates into CASSTRWSKRTDTQYF.

This chain joins TRBV5-1 and TRBJ2-2; 8 nucleotides match TRBD1. Germline V CDR1 and CDR2: SGHRS, YFSETQ. V was pared by 3 bases and J by 1 base, with 2 bases of the junction left unmatched. The CDR3 is 15 residues long. CDR3 in DNA: TGCGCCAGCAGCTGGGGGACAGGGAACACCGGGGAGCTGTTTTTT. Its protein is CASSWGTGNTGELFF.

Here the CDR3 DNA reads TGTGCCAGCAGCGTGGGGACAGGGGGGTTTTTGAGGACTGAAGCTTTCTTT. This translates into CASSVGTGGFLRTEAFF. This sequence joins TRBV9 and TRBJ1-1, with 11 bases fitting TRBD1. This CDR3 spans 17 amino acids. V gave up 2 bases and J gave up 5 bases; unmatched junction bases: 11. Germline V lookup: CDR1 SGDLS, CDR2 YYNGEE.

V gene TRBV5-1 combines with J gene TRBJ2-7, with 7 bases that match TRBD1. V lost 3 bases to trimming and J lost 2 bases; unmatched junction nucleotides: 8. The germline CDR1 and CDR2 sequences are SGHRS and YFSETQ. The length of the CDR3 is 15 residues. This CDR3 reads CASSSRTGVPYEQYF. CDR3 nucleotide sequence: TGCGCCAGCAGCTCTCGAACAGGGGTACCCTACGAGCAGTACTTC.

The chain joins TRBV29-1 to TRBJ2-5; D call uncertain. The germline V gene has CDR1 SQVTM and CDR2 ANQGSEA. The CDR3 has 10 amino acids. Trimming took 6 bases from V and 4 from J, leaving 6 bases between them. CDR3 sequence (DNA): TGCAGCGTGGGCCTAGAGACCCAGTACTTC. Its protein product is CSVGLETQYF.

This sequence joins TRBV4-3 and TRBJ2-7; D is perhaps TRBD2 (5 bases). Looked up from germline, CDR1 is LGHNA and CDR2 is YSLEER. The V gene lost 0 bases and the J gene lost 2 bases, with 11 bases spanning the gap. This CDR3 contains 15 residues. The CDR3 sequence is CASSQDRELPYEQYF. As DNA, the CDR3 is TGCGCCAGCAGCCAAGATAGGGAGCTCCCCTACGAGCAGTACTTC.

V is TRBV6-1 and J is TRBJ2-5; tentatively, D is TRBD1 (5 bases). Trimming pared 3 bases from V and 4 bases from J, leaving 12 bases between. There are 14 residues in the CDR3. Germline CDR1 reads MNHNS; CDR2 reads SASEGT. CDR3 bases: TGTGCCAGCAGTGATGGACACCCAGGAGAGACCCAGTACTTC. It encodes CASSDGHPGETQYF.

The rearrangement links TRBV9 to TRBJ2-5; TRBD1 agrees at 7 bases. Germline V lookup: CDR1 SGDLS, CDR2 YYNGEE. The CDR3 has 14 residues. With 3 bases clipped from V and 5 bases from J, the junction kept 7 bases outside the gene matches. The CDR3 protein is CASSARDRRETQYF. CDR3 coding DNA: TGTGCCAGCAGCGCCCGGGACAGAAGGGAGACCCAGTACTTC.

This clone was detected many times. V usage is TRBV27 and J usage is TRBJ2-3; 8 bases are shared with TRBD2. Germline-derived CDR1 and CDR2 are MNHEY and SMNVEV (reference sequence). The CDR3 has 14 amino acids. V was pared by 9 bases and J by 4 bases, with 9 bases of the junction left unmatched. The CDR3 bases are TGTGCCAGGAGGGCGCGGGGGGACGCAGATACGCAGTATTTT. Its translation is CARRARGDADTQYF.

The genes are TRBV18 and TRBJ1-1; the match to TRBD1 covers 8 bases. The CDR3 consists of 15 residues. CDR1 is KGHSH and CDR2 is LQKENI in the germline V gene. V trimming: 3 bases; J trimming: 3 bases; junction bases outside the gene matches: 6. CDR3: CASSPSGGLYTEAFF. CDR3 in DNA: TGTGCCAGCTCACCGTCAGGGGGCCTGTACACTGAAGCTTTCTTT.

Turning to this clone: A read error may produce the germline difference seen at one junction end. This CDR3 reads CASSQEGRGVNTKAFF. CDR3 nucleotides: TGTGCCAGCAGCCAAGAAGGGCGGGGGGTGAACACTAAAGCTTTCTTT. The J gene is TRBJ1-1, the V gene TRBV4-2, with TRBD1 as a possible D gene (5 bases). CDR1 LGHNA and CDR2 YNFKEQ come from the germline V gene. This CDR3 region has 16 residues.

The CDR3 region has the DNA TGTGCCAGCAGCAAGGGGGTAACTGGGGCCAACGTCCTGACTTTC. Residues: CASSKGVTGANVLTF. The V and J genes are TRBV9 and TRBJ2-6; D might be TRBD1 (6 bases). From germline, CDR1 is SGDLS and CDR2 YYNGEE. V lost 4 bases to trimming and J lost 2 bases, with 10 bases between them. The CDR3 contains 15 residues.

This chain uses TRBV5-8 with TRBJ1-2; D gene ambiguous. V was shortened by 0 bases and J by 2 bases, with 17 bases between the two germline ends. CDR3 length equals 17 residues. Germline V gene data show CDR1 as SGHTS and CDR2 as YDEGEE. CDR3 amino acids: CASSLADWEIRNYGYTF. CDR3 in DNA: TGTGCCAGCAGCTTGGCCGATTGGGAGATCCGAAACTATGGCTACACCTTC.

The rearrangement uses TRBV9 and TRBJ2-3, with 9 bases matching TRBD2. Germline values: CDR1 SGDLS, CDR2 YYNGEE. V lost 3 bases to trimming and J lost 6 bases; unmatched junction nucleotides: 17. The CDR3 totals 18 residues. In nucleotides, the CDR3 is TGTGCCAGCAGCGCATACCCTGGGTTAGCGGGGGCTGGGGATACGCAGTATTTT. It is translated as CASSAYPGLAGAGDTQYF. Using reference TRBV9 and TRBJ2-3 for the parts outside the CDR3, the full variable domain is DSGVTQTPKHLITATGQRVTLRCSPRSGDLSVYWYQQSLDQGLQFLIQYYNGEERAKGNILERFSAQQFPDLHSELNLSSLELGDSALYFCASSAYPGLAGAGDTQYFGPGTRLTVL.

This sequence joins TRBV7-2 and TRBJ1-1; TRBD1 aligns across 10 bases. The CDR3 sequence is 15 residues long. J lost 5 bases, V lost 5 bases, and 8 bases had no gene match. CDR1 is SGHTA and CDR2 is FQGNSA in the germline V gene. In DNA form, the CDR3 reads TGTGCCAGCAGCGCCCGACAGGGGGCTGGAACTGAAGCTTTCTTT. It encodes CASSARQGAGTEAFF.

The V and J genes are TRBV6-6 and TRBJ2-7, with TRBD1 matching 9 bases. The V gene end was trimmed by 0 bases and the J gene end by 4 bases; junction bases not matched to a gene: 1. Germline assignment: CDR1 MNHNY and CDR2 SVGAGI (reference sequence). This CDR3 is built from 14 residues. Here the CDR3 reads CASSYSGQGYEQYF. Written as DNA, the CDR3 is TGTGCCAGCAGTTACTCGGGACAGGGTTACGAGCAGTACTTC.

A few counts support this clone. The chain joins TRBV29-1 to TRBJ2-2; D not resolved. The CDR3 is made up of 12 amino acids. Trimming stripped 4 bases from V and 4 bases from J, with 7 bases between. Germline V gene data show CDR1 as SQVTM and CDR2 as ANQGSEA. In nucleotides, the CDR3 is TGCAGCGTTGGATGGGCCACCGGGGAGCTGTTTTTT. Its protein is CSVGWATGELFF.

The rearrangement links TRBV7-9 to TRBJ1-6; D remains ambiguous. The germline CDR1 and CDR2 sequences are SEHNR and FQNEAQ (reference sequence). This CDR3 is built from 14 residues. V lost 8 bases and J lost 0, with 8 bases in between. The CDR3 loop reads CASGASSYNSPLHF. The DNA of the CDR3 is TGTGCCAGCGGAGCGAGCTCCTATAATTCACCCCTCCACTTT.